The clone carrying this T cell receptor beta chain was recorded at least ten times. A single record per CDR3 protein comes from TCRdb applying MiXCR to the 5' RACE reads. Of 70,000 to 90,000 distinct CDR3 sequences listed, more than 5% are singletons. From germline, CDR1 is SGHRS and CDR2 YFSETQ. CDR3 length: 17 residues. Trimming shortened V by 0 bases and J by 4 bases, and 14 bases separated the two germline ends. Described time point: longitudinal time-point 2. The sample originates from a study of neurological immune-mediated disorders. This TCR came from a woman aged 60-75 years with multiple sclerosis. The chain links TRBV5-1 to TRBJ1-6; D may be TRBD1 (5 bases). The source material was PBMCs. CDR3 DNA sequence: TGCGCCAGCAGCTTGGATGGAGGGGTTCAATATAATTCACCCCTCCACTTT. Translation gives CASSLDGGVQYNSPLHF. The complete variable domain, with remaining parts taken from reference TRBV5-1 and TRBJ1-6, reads KAGVTQTPRYLIKTRGQQVTLSCSPISGHRSVSWYQQTPGQGLQFLFEYFSETQRNKGNFPGRFSGRQFSNSRSEMNVSTLELGDSALYLCASSLDGGVQYNSPLHFGNGTRLTVT.